This entry lists 17 T cell receptor beta chains sequenced from one sample in a study of T cell repertoires in cytomegalovirus infection. TCRdb processed the reads anew with MiXCR; each CDR3 protein has one entry. This sample has about 740,000 distinct CDR3 sequences, with approximately 40% found just once. What was sequenced was PBMCs. The origin of the receptors is a human donor in good health (CMV status not recorded). Some clones in this sample may be carry-over from other donors' samples.

This clonotype came up once. The rearrangement joins TRBV9 to TRBJ1-6; maybe TRBD1 (6 bases). Germline CDR1 reads SGDLS; CDR2 reads YYNGEE. The CDR3 length is 16 residues. With 0 bases removed from V and 7 bases from J, the gap between germline ends came to 14 bases. The CDR3 loop reads CASSVATGGLNSPLHF. In nucleotides, the CDR3 is TGTGCCAGCAGCGTAGCTACGGGGGGGCTCAATTCACCCCTCCACTTT.

About this clonotype itself: The conserved final phenylalanine or tryptophan is absent from the CDR3, which likely points to a read error. The chain carries TRBV19 and TRBJ2-2; perhaps TRBD2 as D (6 bases). From germline, CDR1 is LNHDA and CDR2 SQIVND (reference sequence). The CDR3 is made up of 18 amino acids. The V end lost 5 bases, the J end lost 0 bases, and 19 bases lay between the germline ends. The CDR3 sequence is CASSPGRISAANTGELFL. The CDR3 nucleotides read TGTGCCAGTAGTCCGGGGAGGATTAGCGCCGCGAACACCGGGGAGCTGTTTTTG.

The rearrangement uses TRBV2 and TRBJ2-2; TRBD2 matches at 11 bases. Germline V gene sequence: CDR1 SNHLY, CDR2 FYNNEI. The CDR3 covers 15 residues. The V and J ends lost 5 bases and 6 bases, in that order; junction bases with no gene match: 5. CDR3 sequence (DNA): TGTGCCAGCAGTCTGACTAGCGGGGATTCCGGGGAGCTGTTTTTT. Its translation: CASSLTSGDSGELFF.

V usage is TRBV7-9 and J usage is TRBJ1-4; D perhaps matches TRBD1 (5 bases). Germline V CDR1 and CDR2: SEHNR, FQNEAQ (reference sequence). The CDR3 is 15 amino acids. V shed 5 bases and J shed 8 bases, with 18 bases lying between them. CDR3 coding DNA: TGTGCCAGCAGCACGCCCAATAAAGGGGTGGAAAAACTGTTTTTT. It encodes CASSTPNKGVEKLFF.

The chain couples TRBV27 to TRBJ1-1; D is undetermined. The CDR3 has 13 amino acids. CDR1 is MNHEY and CDR2 is SMNVEV in the germline V gene (reference sequence). The ends were cut back, 3 bases at V and 4 bases at J, with 9 bases in the middle. The CDR3 sequence: CASSFREGTEAFF. The CDR3 DNA follows: TGTGCCAGCAGTTTTCGGGAGGGCACTGAAGCTTTCTTT.

A single count supports this clonotype. The rearrangement joins TRBV5-3 to TRBJ1-1; D possibly corresponds to TRBD1 (6 bases). TRBV5-3 is an ORF; its function is uncertain. V dropped 8 bases and J dropped 0 bases, with 17 bases sitting between them. The CDR3 is made up of 15 amino acids. The CDR3, as DNA: TGTGCCAGCAGCCACCTGAGACAGGTGAACACTGAAGCTTTCTTT. This translates into CASSHLRQVNTEAFF.

A single count supports this clonotype. This sequence joins TRBV20-1 and TRBJ2-3, with a weak D call TRBD1 (5 bases). V gave up 3 bases and J gave up 4 bases, with 14 bases separating them. The CDR3 has 14 amino acids. The V gene's germline CDR1 is DFQATT and CDR2 SNEGSKA (reference sequence). CDR3 region: CSASAQGGPDTQYF. The CDR3 DNA sequence: TGCAGTGCTAGTGCCCAGGGTGGCCCAGATACGCAGTATTTT.

The CDR3 loop reads CASSPWTQRGDQPQHF. The CDR3 bases are TGTGCCAGTAGTCCCTGGACACAAAGGGGCGATCAGCCCCAGCATTTT. The V gene is TRBV19, the J gene TRBJ1-5; D possibly corresponds to TRBD1 (5 bases). Germline CDR1 reads LNHDA; CDR2 reads SQIVND (reference sequence). The CDR3 totals 16 residues. V was trimmed by 5 bases and J by 5 bases, leaving 19 bases between them.

This clonotype was observed a handful of times. The V call is TRBV6-1, the J call TRBJ1-1; maybe TRBD1 (5 bases). The V gene's germline CDR1 is MNHNS and CDR2 SASEGT. The ends were cut back, 8 bases at V and 1 base at J, with 11 bases in the middle. This CDR3 is built from 13 residues. For the CDR3, the DNA is TGTGCCAGCGTCAGGGCATCGAACACTGAAGCTTTCTTT. The encoded protein is CASVRASNTEAFF.

The chain joins TRBV15 to TRBJ2-5; D possibly corresponds to TRBD1 (6 bases). Germline V gene data show CDR1 as LNHNV and CDR2 as YYDKDF (reference sequence). The CDR3 spans 15 residues. With 0 bases removed from V and 4 bases from J, the gap between germline ends came to 12 bases. The CDR3 loop is CATSRDGQGLETQYF. The CDR3 region has the DNA TGTGCCACCAGCAGAGATGGGCAGGGGCTAGAGACCCAGTACTTC.

The chain recombines TRBV27 with TRBJ1-1; D remains unclear. CDR3 length: 14 amino acids. The germline CDR1 and CDR2 sequences are MNHEY and SMNVEV (reference sequence). Trimming stripped 7 bases from V and 0 bases from J, with 12 bases between. The CDR3 here is CASKASFMNTEAFF. The CDR3, as DNA: TGTGCCAGCAAAGCCTCGTTCATGAACACTGAAGCTTTCTTT.

Notes on this clonotype: The CDR3 end shows no conserved phenylalanine or tryptophan, and so a read error is likely. The chain links TRBV2 to TRBJ2-3, with TRBD2 identical over 16 bases. The germline V gene has CDR1 SNHLY and CDR2 FYNNEI. Losses at the gene ends were 6 bases for V and 3 bases for J; bases not matched to a gene: 9. The CDR3 is made up of 18 amino acids. The CDR3 sequence: CASRKGTSGRAATDTQYL. The DNA of the CDR3 is TGTGCCAGCAGGAAGGGGACTAGCGGGAGGGCTGCTACAGATACGCAGTATTTG.

This clonotype was found a few times. V and J are TRBV6-5 and TRBJ2-2; D could derive from TRBD1 or TRBD2 (5 bases each). Germline assignment: CDR1 MNHEY and CDR2 SVGAGI. This CDR3 spans 14 amino acids. Trimming left V 2 bases short and J 6 bases short, with 10 bases between. CDR3 sequence reads: CASSYGGEAGELFF. The CDR3 nucleotides read TGTGCCAGCAGTTACGGGGGAGAAGCCGGGGAGCTGTTTTTT.

This sequence joins TRBV24-1 and TRBJ2-1; the match to TRBD1 covers 10 bases. With V trimmed by 5 bases and J by 2 bases, 8 bases remained unmatched. Per the germline V gene, CDR1 is KGHDR and CDR2 is SFDVKD. This CDR3 has 17 residues. The chain's CDR3 is CATSAQTGGETYNEQFF. CDR3 in DNA: TGTGCCACCAGTGCCCAGACAGGGGGCGAAACCTACAATGAGCAGTTCTTC.

This clonotype was detected many times. This chain links TRBV7-9 with TRBJ1-1; 11 bases line up with TRBD1. The V gene's germline CDR1 is SEHNR and CDR2 FQNEAQ (reference sequence). The CDR3 is 15 amino acids. Losses at the gene ends were 1 base for V and 4 bases for J; bases not matched to a gene: 2. CDR3 sequence: CASSLVDRGLTEAFF. CDR3 nucleotides: TGTGCCAGCAGCTTAGTGGACAGGGGGCTCACTGAAGCTTTCTTT.

A few counts support this clonotype. The chain recombines TRBV28 with TRBJ2-5; D may correspond to TRBD1 or TRBD2 (6 bases each). This CDR3 comprises 16 residues. Trimming took off 8 bases at V and 2 bases at J, with 21 bases between the two ends. Germline V gene lookup returns CDR1 MDHEN and CDR2 SYDVKM. In DNA form, the CDR3 reads TGTGCCAGCGGGGGGCCCTTGGTAGCGCGTCAAGAGACCCAGTACTTC. Translating gives CASGGPLVARQETQYF.

The rearrangement joins TRBV7-6 to TRBJ2-1; the D gene is possibly TRBD1 (6 bases). Germline CDR1 SGHVS, CDR2 FNYEAQ. CDR3 length: 16 residues. V dropped 5 bases and J dropped 0 bases, with 14 bases sitting between them. Here the CDR3 reads CASSPSRGSSYNEQFF. DNA of the CDR3: TGTGCCAGCAGCCCGTCCAGGGGTTCCTCCTACAATGAGCAGTTCTTC. Full variable domain (missing parts from reference TRBV7-6 and TRBJ2-1): GAGVSQSPRYKVTKRGQDVALRCDPISGHVSLYWYRQALGQGPEFLTYFNYEAQQDKSGLPNDRFSAERPEGSISTLTIQRTEQRDSAMYRCASSPSRGSSYNEQFFGPGTRLTVL.